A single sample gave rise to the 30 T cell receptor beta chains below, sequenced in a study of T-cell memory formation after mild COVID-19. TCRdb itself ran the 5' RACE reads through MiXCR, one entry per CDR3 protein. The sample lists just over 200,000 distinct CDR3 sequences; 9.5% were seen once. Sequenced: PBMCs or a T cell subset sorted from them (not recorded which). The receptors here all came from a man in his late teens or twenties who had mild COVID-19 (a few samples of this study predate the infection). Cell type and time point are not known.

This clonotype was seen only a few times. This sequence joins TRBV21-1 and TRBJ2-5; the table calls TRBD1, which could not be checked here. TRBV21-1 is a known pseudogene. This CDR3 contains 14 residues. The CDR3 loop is CASSKARGVETQYF. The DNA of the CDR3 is TGTGCCAGCAGCAAAGCTAGAGGGGTGGAGACCCAGTACTTC.

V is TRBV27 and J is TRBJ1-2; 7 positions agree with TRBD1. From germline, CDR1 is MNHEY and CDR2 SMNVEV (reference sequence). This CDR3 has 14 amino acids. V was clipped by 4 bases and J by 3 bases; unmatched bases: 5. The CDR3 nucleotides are TGTGCCAGCAGTTCCCTCGGGACAGACTATGGCTACACCTTC. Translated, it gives CASSSLGTDYGYTF.

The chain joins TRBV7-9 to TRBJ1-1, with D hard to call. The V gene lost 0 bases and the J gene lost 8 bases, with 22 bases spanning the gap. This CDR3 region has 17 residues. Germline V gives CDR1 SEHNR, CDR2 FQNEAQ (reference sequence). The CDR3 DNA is TGTGCCAGCAGCTTAGCAGCGACCACAGCGCTATCTATGGAAGCTTTCTTT. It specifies CASSLAATTALSMEAFF.

CDR3 bases: TGCAGTGCTCCCCCGGCGGGAACCGATACGCAGTATTTT. It translates to CSAPPAGTDTQYF. This rearrangement joins TRBV20-1 to TRBJ2-3, with a possible D match to TRBD2 (6 bases). The CDR3 covers 13 residues. Germline assignment: CDR1 DFQATT and CDR2 SNEGSKA (reference sequence). V lost 5 bases, J lost 6 bases, and 15 bases lay in between.

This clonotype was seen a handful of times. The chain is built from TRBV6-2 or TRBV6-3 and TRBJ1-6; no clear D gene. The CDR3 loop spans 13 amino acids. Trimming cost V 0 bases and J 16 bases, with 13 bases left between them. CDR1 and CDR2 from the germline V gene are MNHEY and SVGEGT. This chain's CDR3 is CASSYSGQVDLHF. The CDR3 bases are TGTGCCAGCAGTTACTCGGGCCAGGTTGATCTCCACTTT.

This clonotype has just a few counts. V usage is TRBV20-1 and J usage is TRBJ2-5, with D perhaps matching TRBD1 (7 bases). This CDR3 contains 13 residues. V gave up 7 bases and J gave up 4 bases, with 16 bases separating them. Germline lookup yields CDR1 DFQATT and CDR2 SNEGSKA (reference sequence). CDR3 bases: TGCAGTGTTATACAGGGGAGGAGAGAGACCCAGTACTTC. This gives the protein CSVIQGRRETQYF.

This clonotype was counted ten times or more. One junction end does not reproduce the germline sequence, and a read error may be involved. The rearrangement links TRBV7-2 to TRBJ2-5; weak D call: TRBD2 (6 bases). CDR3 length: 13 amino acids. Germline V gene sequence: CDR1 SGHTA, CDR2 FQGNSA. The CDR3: CASSLANQETQYF. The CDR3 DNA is TGTGCCAGCAGCCTAGCGAACCAAGAGACCCAGTACTTC.

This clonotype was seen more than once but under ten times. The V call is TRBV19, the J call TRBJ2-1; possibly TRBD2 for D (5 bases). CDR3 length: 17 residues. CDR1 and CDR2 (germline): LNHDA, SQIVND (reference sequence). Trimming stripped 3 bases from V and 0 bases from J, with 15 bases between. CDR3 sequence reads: CASSILAGPGSYNEQFF. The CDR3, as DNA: TGTGCCAGTAGTATTCTTGCGGGCCCTGGCTCCTACAATGAGCAGTTCTTC.

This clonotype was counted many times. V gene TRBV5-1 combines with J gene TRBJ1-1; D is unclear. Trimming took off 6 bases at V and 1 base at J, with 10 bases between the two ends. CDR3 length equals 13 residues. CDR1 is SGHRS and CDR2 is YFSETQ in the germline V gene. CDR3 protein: CASMDSGNTEAFF. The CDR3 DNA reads TGCGCCAGCATGGACTCGGGGAACACTGAAGCTTTCTTT.

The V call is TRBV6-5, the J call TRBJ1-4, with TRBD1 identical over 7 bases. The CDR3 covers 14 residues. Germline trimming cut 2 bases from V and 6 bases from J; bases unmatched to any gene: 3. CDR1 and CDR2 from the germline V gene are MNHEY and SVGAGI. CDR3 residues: CASSYGTGDEKLFF. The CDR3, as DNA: TGTGCCAGCAGTTACGGAACAGGGGATGAAAAACTGTTTTTT.

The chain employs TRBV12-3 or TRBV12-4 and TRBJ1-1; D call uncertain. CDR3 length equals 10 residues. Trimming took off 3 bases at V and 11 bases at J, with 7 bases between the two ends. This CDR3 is CASSFSSAFF. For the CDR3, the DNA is TGTGCCAGCAGTTTTTCCTCGGCTTTCTTT.

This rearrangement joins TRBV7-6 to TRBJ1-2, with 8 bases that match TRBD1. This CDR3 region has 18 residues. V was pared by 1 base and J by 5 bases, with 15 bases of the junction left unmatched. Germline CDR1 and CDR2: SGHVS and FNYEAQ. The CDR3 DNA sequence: TGTGCCAGCAGCTTAGGAGGGGGAGGACAGGGAGAAAAGTATGGCTACACCTTC. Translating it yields CASSLGGGGQGEKYGYTF.

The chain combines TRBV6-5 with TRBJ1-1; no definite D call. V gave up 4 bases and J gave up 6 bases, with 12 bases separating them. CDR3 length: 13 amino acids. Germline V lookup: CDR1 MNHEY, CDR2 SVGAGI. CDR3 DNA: TGTGCCAGCAGTTCTGGATCCTGGGCTGAAGCTTTCTTT. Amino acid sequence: CASSSGSWAEAFF.

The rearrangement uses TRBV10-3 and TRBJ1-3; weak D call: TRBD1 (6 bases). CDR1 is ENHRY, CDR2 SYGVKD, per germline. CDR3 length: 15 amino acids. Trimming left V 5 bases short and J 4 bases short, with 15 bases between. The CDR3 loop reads CAISSQQGTGNTIYF. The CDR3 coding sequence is TGTGCCATCAGTTCCCAACAGGGTACGGGAAACACCATATATTTT.

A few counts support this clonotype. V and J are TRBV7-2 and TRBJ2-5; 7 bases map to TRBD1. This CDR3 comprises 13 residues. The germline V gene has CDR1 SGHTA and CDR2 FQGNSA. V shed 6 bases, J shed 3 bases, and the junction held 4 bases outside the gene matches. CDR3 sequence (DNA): TGTGCCAGCAGACAGGGGAATGAAGAGACCCAGTACTTC. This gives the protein CASRQGNEETQYF.

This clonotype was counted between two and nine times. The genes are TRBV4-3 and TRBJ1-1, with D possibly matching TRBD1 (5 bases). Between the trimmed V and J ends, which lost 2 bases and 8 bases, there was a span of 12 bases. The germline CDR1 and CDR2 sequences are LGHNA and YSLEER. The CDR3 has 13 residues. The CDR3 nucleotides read TGCGCCAGCAGCCAACCCGGGGGTGCCGAAGCTTTCTTT. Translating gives CASSQPGGAEAFF.

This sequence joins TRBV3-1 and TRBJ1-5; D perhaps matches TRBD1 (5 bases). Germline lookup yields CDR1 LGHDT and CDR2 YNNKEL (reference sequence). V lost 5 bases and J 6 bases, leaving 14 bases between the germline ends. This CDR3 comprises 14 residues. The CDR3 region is CASSSSGGTQPQHF. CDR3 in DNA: TGTGCCAGCAGCTCCTCGGGGGGGACTCAGCCCCAGCATTTT.

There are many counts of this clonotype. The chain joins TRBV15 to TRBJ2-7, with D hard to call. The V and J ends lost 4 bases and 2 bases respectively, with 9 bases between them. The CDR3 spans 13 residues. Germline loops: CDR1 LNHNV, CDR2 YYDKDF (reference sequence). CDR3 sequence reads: CATSNPRTYEQYF. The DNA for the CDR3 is TGTGCCACCAGCAATCCACGCACCTACGAGCAGTACTTC.

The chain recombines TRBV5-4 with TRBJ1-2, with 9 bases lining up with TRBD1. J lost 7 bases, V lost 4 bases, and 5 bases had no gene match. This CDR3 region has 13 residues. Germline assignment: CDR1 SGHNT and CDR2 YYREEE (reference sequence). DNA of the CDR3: TGTGCCAGCAGCGGGGACAGGGAGGGTGGCTACACCTTC. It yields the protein CASSGDREGGYTF.

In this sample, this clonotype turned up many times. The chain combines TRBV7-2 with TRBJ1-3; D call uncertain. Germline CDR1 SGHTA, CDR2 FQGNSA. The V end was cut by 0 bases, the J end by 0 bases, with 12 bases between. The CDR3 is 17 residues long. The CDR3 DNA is TGTGCCAGCAGCTTAGCTGGGAACCGAAACTCTGGAAACACCATATATTTT. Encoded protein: CASSLAGNRNSGNTIYF.

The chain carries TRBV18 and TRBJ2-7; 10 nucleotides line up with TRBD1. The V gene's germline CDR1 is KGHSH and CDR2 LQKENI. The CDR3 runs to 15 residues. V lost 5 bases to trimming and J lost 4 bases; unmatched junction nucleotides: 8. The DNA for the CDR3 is TGTGCCAGCTCAGCAGCCGGGACAGGGGATTACGAGCAGTACTTC. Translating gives CASSAAGTGDYEQYF. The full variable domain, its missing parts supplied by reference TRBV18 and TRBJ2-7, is NAGVMQNPRHLVRRRGQEARLRCSPMKGHSHVYWYRQLPEEGLKFMVYLQKENIIDESGMPKERFSAEFPKEGPSILRIQQVVRGDSAAYFCASSAAGTGDYEQYFGPGTRLTVT.

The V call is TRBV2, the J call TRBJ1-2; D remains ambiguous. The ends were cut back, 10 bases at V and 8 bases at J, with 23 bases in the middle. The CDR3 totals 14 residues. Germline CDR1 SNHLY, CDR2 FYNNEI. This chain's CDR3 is CATPSESEVGGYTF. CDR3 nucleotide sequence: TGTGCCACTCCCTCGGAGTCAGAAGTAGGAGGCTACACCTTC.

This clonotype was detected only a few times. The CDR3 nucleotides are TGTGCCAGCAGCTTCGCAGCCACTTATGAAAAACTGTTTTTT. It codes for CASSFAATYEKLFF. The rearrangement uses TRBV11-2 and TRBJ1-4; D is unresolved. The CDR3 totals 14 residues. Germline CDR1 SGHAT, CDR2 FQNNGV. V dropped 3 bases and J dropped 6 bases, with 11 bases sitting between them. Full variable domain (rest looked up from reference TRBV11-2 and TRBJ1-4): EAGVAQSPRYKIIEKRQSVAFWCNPISGHATLYWYQQILGQGPKLLIQFQNNGVVDDSQLPKDRFSAERLKGVDSTLKIQPAKLEDSAVYLCASSFAATYEKLFFGSGTQLSVL.

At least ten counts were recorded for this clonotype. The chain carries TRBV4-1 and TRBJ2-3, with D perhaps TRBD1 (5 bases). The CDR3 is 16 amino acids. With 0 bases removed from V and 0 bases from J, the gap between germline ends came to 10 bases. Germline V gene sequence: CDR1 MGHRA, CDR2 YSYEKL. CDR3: CASSQETVPSTDTQYF. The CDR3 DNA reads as TGCGCCAGCAGCCAAGAGACAGTTCCAAGCACAGATACGCAGTATTTT.

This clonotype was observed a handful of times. CDR3 nucleotide sequence: TGTGCCAGCAGTCCAAGGATGGGGGGGGTCTACGAGCAGTACTTC. Its protein product is CASSPRMGGVYEQYF. This rearrangement joins TRBV6-1 to TRBJ2-7; 7 positions match TRBD2. The length of the CDR3 is 15 residues. The junction had 10 bases not matched to a gene; V was cut back by 5 bases and J by 3 bases. CDR1 is MNHNS, CDR2 SASEGT, per germline.

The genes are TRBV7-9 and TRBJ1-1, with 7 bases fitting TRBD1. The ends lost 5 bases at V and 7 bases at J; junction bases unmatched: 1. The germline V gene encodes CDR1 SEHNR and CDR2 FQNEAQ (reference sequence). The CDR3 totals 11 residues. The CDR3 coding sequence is TGTGCCAGCAGCCGACAGGGTGAAGCTTTCTTT. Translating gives CASSRQGEAFF.

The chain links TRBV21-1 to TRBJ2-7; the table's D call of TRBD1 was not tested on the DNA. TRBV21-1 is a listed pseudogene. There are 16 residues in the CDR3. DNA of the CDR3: TGTGCCAGCAGCAAAGCGAAAGGACAGGCAATTTACGAGCAGTACGTC. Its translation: CASSKAKGQAIYEQYV.

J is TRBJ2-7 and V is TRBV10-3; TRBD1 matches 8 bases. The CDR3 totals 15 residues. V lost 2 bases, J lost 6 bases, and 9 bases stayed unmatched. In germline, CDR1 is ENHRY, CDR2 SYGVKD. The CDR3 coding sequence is TGTGCCATCAGTGAGCAAAGAGGACAGGGAGTCGAGCAGTACTTC. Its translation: CAISEQRGQGVEQYF.

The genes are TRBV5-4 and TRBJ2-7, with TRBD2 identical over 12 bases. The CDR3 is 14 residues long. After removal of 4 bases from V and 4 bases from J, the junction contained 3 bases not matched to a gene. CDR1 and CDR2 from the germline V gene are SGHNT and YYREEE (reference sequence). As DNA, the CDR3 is TGTGCCAGCAGCCCTAGCGGGGGGGAATACGAGCAGTACGTC. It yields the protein CASSPSGGEYEQYV.

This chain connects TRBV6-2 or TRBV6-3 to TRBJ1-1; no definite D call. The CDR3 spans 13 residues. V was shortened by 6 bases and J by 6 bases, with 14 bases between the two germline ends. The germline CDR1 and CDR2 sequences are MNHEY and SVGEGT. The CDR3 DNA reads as TGTGCCAGCAGGTCTTACAGTTATTCTGAAGCTTTCTTT. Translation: CASRSYSYSEAFF.